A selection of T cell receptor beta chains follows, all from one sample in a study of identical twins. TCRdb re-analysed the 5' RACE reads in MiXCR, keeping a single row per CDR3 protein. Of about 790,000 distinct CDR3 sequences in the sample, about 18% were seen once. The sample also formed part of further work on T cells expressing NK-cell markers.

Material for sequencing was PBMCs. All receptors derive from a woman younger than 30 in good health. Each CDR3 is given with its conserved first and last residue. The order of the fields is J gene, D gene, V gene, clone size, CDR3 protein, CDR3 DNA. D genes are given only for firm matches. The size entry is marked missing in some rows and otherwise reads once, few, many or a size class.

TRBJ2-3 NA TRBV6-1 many CASRGQRADTQYF TGTGCCAGCAGGGGCCAGAGAGCAGATACGCAGTATTTT
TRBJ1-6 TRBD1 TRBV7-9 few CASSTWTGSSYNSPLHF TGTGCCAGCAGCACCTGGACAGGGAGCTCCTATAATTCACCCCTCCACTTT
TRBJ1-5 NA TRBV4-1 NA CASSLTDLSNQPQHF TGCGCCAGCAGCCTGACAGATTTAAGCAATCAGCCCCAGCATTTT
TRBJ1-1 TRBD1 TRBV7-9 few CASSFPGTGDTEAFF TGTGCCAGCAGCTTCCCCGGGACAGGGGACACTGAAGCTTTCTTT
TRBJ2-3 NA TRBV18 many CASSPGPSTDTQYF TGTGCCAGCAGCCCCGGACCTAGCACAGATACGCAGTATTTT
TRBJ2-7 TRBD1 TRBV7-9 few CASSLTRDRVREQYF TGTGCCAGCAGCTTAACAAGGGACAGGGTGAGAGAGCAGTACTTC
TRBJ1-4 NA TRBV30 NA CAWSVYRAEKLFF TGTGCCTGGAGTGTATACAGAGCCGAAAAACTGTTTTTT
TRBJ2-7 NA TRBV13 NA CASSSYGGTYEQYF TGTGCCAGCAGTTCATACGGGGGTACCTACGAGCAGTACTTC
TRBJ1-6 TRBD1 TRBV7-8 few CASSLAVTGDNSPLHF TGTGCCAGCAGCTTAGCGGTTACAGGGGATAATTCACCCCTCCACTTT
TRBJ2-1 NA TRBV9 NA CASSVTGEQFF TGTGCCAGCAGCGTAACAGGCGAGCAGTTCTTC
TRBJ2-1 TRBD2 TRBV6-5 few CASSFSGTLSYNEQFF TGTGCCAGCAGTTTTAGCGGGACCCTATCCTACAATGAGCAGTTCTTC
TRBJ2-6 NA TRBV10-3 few CAISRTGTQNSGANVLTF TGTGCCATCAGTCGAACCGGGACACAGAACTCTGGGGCCAACGTCCTGACTTTC
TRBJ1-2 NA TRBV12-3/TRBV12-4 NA CASSFEKAYGYTF TGTGCCAGCAGTTTTGAGAAGGCCTATGGCTACACCTTC
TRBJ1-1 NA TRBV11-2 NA CASSRVGEASGAFF TGTGCCAGCAGTCGGGTAGGAGAAGCTTCTGGAGCTTTCTTT
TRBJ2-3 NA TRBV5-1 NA CASSLEGKRDTQYF TGCGCCAGCAGCTTGGAAGGGAAGAGGGATACGCAGTATTTT
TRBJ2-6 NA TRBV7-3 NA CASSLRQRGAGANVLTF TGTGCCAGCAGCCTAAGGCAAAGGGGGGCTGGGGCCAACGTCCTGACTTTC
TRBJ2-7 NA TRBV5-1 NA CASSLGQSSRSYEQYF TGCGCCAGCAGCTTGGGACAATCTAGTCGATCCTACGAGCAGTACTTC
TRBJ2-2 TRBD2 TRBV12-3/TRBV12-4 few CASIGTSGLYGELFF TGTGCCAGCATAGGGACTAGCGGACTATACGGGGAGCTGTTTTTT
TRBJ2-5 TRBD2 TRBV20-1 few CSAGGGDLQETQYF TGCAGTGCTGGCGGGGGGGATCTCCAAGAGACCCAGTACTTC
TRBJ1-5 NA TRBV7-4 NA CASSLLGVSNQPQHF TGTGCCAGCAGCTTACTGGGGGTTAGCAATCAGCCCCAGCATTTT
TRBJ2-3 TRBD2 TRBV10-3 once CAISPNSGRADTQYF TGTGCCATCAGTCCCAATAGCGGGAGGGCAGATACACAGTATTTT
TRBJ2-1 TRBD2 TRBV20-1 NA CSASSGRAGDEQFF TGCAGTGCTAGTAGCGGGAGGGCGGGGGATGAGCAGTTCTTC
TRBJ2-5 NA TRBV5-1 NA CASSQPHETQYF TGCGCCAGCAGCCAACCCCACGAGACCCAGTACTTC
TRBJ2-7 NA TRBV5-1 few CASSLARQGRAAEQYF TGCGCCAGCAGCTTGGCTCGGCAGGGAAGGGCCGCCGAGCAGTACTTC
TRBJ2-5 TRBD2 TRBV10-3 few CAIRSGAGEGQTQYF TGTGCCATCAGGTCTGGAGCGGGAGAGGGGCAGACCCAGTACTTC
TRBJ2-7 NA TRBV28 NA CASSLPGTPSYEQYF TGTGCCAGCAGTTTACCCGGGACACCTAGCTACGAGCAGTACTTC
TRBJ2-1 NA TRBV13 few CASSSPGTGYNEQFF TGTGCCAGCAGCTCCCCGGGGACGGGCTACAATGAGCAGTTCTTC
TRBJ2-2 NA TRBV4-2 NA CASSPSPGEGSGELFF TGTGCCAGCAGCCCCTCCCCGGGAGAGGGCTCCGGGGAGCTGTTTTTT